A few counts support the clone carrying this T cell receptor (beta chain). Its antigen is not known. The sample belongs to a study of T-cell memory formation after mild COVID-19. Study context: TCR clusters largely stayed donor specific. Notes on the study in general: Mainly CM and EM harbored the contracting CD4+ clones; mainly EMRA harbored the CD8+ ones. What remained unconfirmed was the SARS-CoV-2 specificity of second-wave clones peaking on day 37.

CDR1 and CDR2 from the germline V gene are MNHNY and SVGAGI (reference sequence). The V end lost 7 bases, the J end lost 6 bases, and 13 bases lay between the germline ends. The CDR3 runs 13 residues. With constant-segment primers, 5'RACE yielded cDNA libraries of TCR alpha and TCR beta that carried sample barcodes and UMIs. TCRdb reprocessed the 5' RACE reads with MiXCR, giving one entry per CDR3 protein. The sample contains approximately 150,000 distinct CDR3 sequences, 14% of which appear only once. The sequencing input was PBMCs or a T cell subset sorted from them (not recorded which). V is TRBV6-6 and J is TRBJ1-5; the D is unclear. This sequence originates from an adult woman who had mild COVID-19 (a few samples of this study predate the infection). Cell type and time point are not known. DNA of the CDR3: TGTGCCAGCACTCCCGGCTTGGGTCAGCCCCAGCATTTT. Translation gives CASTPGLGQPQHF.